Listed here are 30 T cell receptor beta chains from one sample, sequenced in a study of cytomegalovirus exposure and HLA in healthy donors. The PCR used 60 Vbeta and 13 Jbeta primers. Sequenced by immunoSEQ multiplex PCR; TCRdb stores in-frame clones only, minus some. Counted here are roughly 180,000 clones, around 80% occurring once; the ten biggest clones make up 3.5% to 4.5%. Input material: PBMCs. The receptors come from an older woman in good health and CMV-seropositive.

The V call is TRBV4-3, the J call TRBJ2-7, with 8 nucleotides matching TRBD1. CDR1 is LGHNA, CDR2 YSLEER, per germline. CDR3 size: 16 residues. J was trimmed by 3 bases and V by 4 bases; bases with no gene match: 11. CDR3 DNA: TGCGCCAGCAGCCCCGGCGGGACAGGCGGTTTCTACGAGCAGTACTTC. Amino acid sequence: CASSPGGTGGFYEQYF.

The chain uses TRBV2 and TRBJ2-7, with D tentatively TRBD2 (6 bases). The CDR3 sequence is 14 residues long. Trimming left V 1 base short and J 7 bases short, with 14 bases between. The germline V gene encodes CDR1 SNHLY and CDR2 FYNNEI. The CDR3 nucleotides read TGTGCCAGCAGTGAAGATGTTCGGGACTTGGAGCAGTACTTC. Encoded protein: CASSEDVRDLEQYF. The entire variable domain, with the rest obtained from reference TRBV2 and TRBJ2-7, is as follows: EPEVTQTPSHQVTQMGQEVILRCVPISNHLYFYWYRQILGQKVEFLVSFYNNEISEKSEIFDDQFSVERPDGSNFTLKIRSTKLEDSAMYFCASSEDVRDLEQYFGPGTRLTVT.

The chain has TRBV7-9 and TRBJ2-3, with 13 bases lining up with TRBD2. Germline CDR1 and CDR2: SEHNR and FQNEAQ (reference sequence). Trimming removed 5 bases from V and 0 bases from J; junction bases left unmatched: 5. CDR3 length: 17 amino acids. CDR3 bases: TGTGCCAGCAGCGGACTAGCGGGGGATACTAGCACAGATACGCAGTATTTT. Translation: CASSGLAGDTSTDTQYF.

This chain links TRBV11-2 with TRBJ1-2; 9 nucleotides agree with TRBD1. CDR1 and CDR2 from the germline V gene are SGHAT and FQNNGV. After removal of 2 bases from V and 4 bases from J, the junction contained 11 bases not matched to a gene. The CDR3 covers 17 residues. The chain's CDR3 is CASSLYAGTGPFYGYTF. The CDR3 nucleotides read TGTGCCAGCAGCTTATACGCCGGGACAGGGCCCTTCTATGGCTACACCTTC.

This rearrangement joins TRBV27 to TRBJ1-4; 10 bases align to TRBD1. The CDR3 loop spans 16 amino acids. The germline V gene has CDR1 MNHEY and CDR2 SMNVEV (reference sequence). V dropped 2 bases and J dropped 9; count of bases not matched to a gene: 9. As DNA, the CDR3 is TGTGCCAGCAGTTTAAATGGTGGGACAGGGGTTAAAAAACTGTTTTTT. It codes for CASSLNGGTGVKKLFF. Full variable domain (missing parts from reference TRBV27 and TRBJ1-4): EAQVTQNPRYLITVTGKKLTVTCSQNMNHEYMSWYRQDPGLGLRQIYYSMNVEVTDKGDVPEGYKVSRKEKRNFPLILESPSPNQTSLYFCASSLNGGTGVKKLFFGSGTQLSVL.

Points on this clone: Different DNA sequences within this sample yield the same CDR3. The chain carries TRBV7-9 and TRBJ2-6, with a weak D call TRBD1 (5 bases). CDR1 is SEHNR, CDR2 FQNEAQ, per germline (reference sequence). Deletions cut 5 bases from V and 1 base from J, with 9 bases between. The CDR3 loop spans 15 amino acids. The CDR3 coding sequence is TGTGCCAGCAGCCCCAGGGTTTCTGGGGCCAACGTCCTGACTTTC. Translating it yields CASSPRVSGANVLTF.

The chain has TRBV15 and TRBJ2-7; 8 bases are a match to TRBD1. The CDR3 is made up of 15 amino acids. The germline V gene has CDR1 LNHNV and CDR2 YYDKDF (reference sequence). The J segment lost 6 bases and the V segment lost 1 base, leaving 8 bases of the junction unmatched. The CDR3 sequence: CATSRARDRPAEQYF. CDR3 sequence (DNA): TGTGCCACCAGCAGAGCCCGGGACAGGCCCGCCGAGCAGTACTTC.

This clone was detected a few times. The chain couples TRBV6-1 to TRBJ1-6, with a tentative D call TRBD1 (6 bases). Germline V gene data show CDR1 as MNHNS and CDR2 as SASEGT. The CDR3 covers 14 residues. Trimming removed 3 bases from V and 7 bases from J, with 10 bases in between. The CDR3 region has the DNA TGTGCCAGCAGTGAGCTTCAGGGGAATTCACCCCTCCACTTT. Translating gives CASSELQGNSPLHF.

V usage is TRBV27 and J usage is TRBJ2-7, with D maybe TRBD2 (6 bases). Germline V gene lookup returns CDR1 MNHEY and CDR2 SMNVEV (reference sequence). This CDR3 spans 15 amino acids. V lost 0 bases, J lost 4 bases, and 13 bases lay in between. This chain's CDR3 is CASSLSRWGGYEQYF. The CDR3 coding sequence is TGTGCCAGCAGTTTATCACGGTGGGGAGGTTACGAGCAGTACTTC.

The gene calls are TRBV19 and TRBJ2-7; TRBD2 aligns across 14 bases. The CDR3 is made up of 16 amino acids. V lost 4 bases, J lost 5 bases, and 7 bases stayed unmatched. Germline lookup yields CDR1 LNHDA and CDR2 SQIVND (reference sequence). The CDR3 DNA follows: TGTGCCAGTAGTAGGGGACTAGCGGGAGTTCCCGACGAGCAGTACTTC. As protein: CASSRGLAGVPDEQYF.

The CDR3 loop reads CASSQVTASYEQYF. DNA for the CDR3: TGCGCCAGCAGCCAAGTAACAGCTTCCTACGAGCAGTACTTC. The chain employs TRBV4-1 and TRBJ2-7, with D hard to call. V was cut by 1 base and J by 1 base, with 8 bases left in between. CDR3 size: 14 residues. Germline-derived CDR1 and CDR2 are MGHRA and YSYEKL.

The chain is built from TRBV28 and TRBJ1-3; 9 bases match TRBD1. V was pared by 6 bases and J by 0 bases, with 6 bases of the junction left unmatched. This CDR3 region has 16 residues. From germline, CDR1 is MDHEN and CDR2 SYDVKM. CDR3 nucleotides: TGTGCCAGCAGCCAGGGACAGGGCAACTCTGGAAACACCATATATTTT. It yields the protein CASSQGQGNSGNTIYF.

The chain combines TRBV7-2 with TRBJ2-7, with 8 bases identical to TRBD2. Germline-derived CDR1 and CDR2 are SGHTA and FQGNSA. The CDR3 runs to 14 residues. J gave up 4 bases and V 7 bases, and 9 bases lay outside the gene matches. CDR3 protein: CASKISGDLYEQYF. CDR3 coding DNA: TGTGCCAGCAAGATTAGCGGGGATCTATACGAGCAGTACTTC.

The chain is built from TRBV5-1 and TRBJ2-2; 9 nucleotides align to TRBD2. Trimming cost V 2 bases and J 5 bases; bases outside gene matches: 10. Germline V CDR1 and CDR2: SGHRS, YFSETQ. This CDR3 is built from 17 residues. The CDR3 is CASSLPGLAVRTGELFF. CDR3 bases: TGCGCCAGCAGCTTACCGGGACTAGCTGTTCGTACCGGGGAGCTGTTTTTT.

The V and J genes are TRBV7-2 and TRBJ2-1, with 7 positions matching TRBD1. The CDR3 consists of 14 residues. Germline trimming cut 7 bases from V and 0 bases from J; bases unmatched to any gene: 3. Germline lookup yields CDR1 SGHTA and CDR2 FQGNSA. Here the CDR3 reads CASIRDSSYNEQFF. The DNA of the CDR3 is TGTGCCAGCATCCGGGACAGCTCCTACAATGAGCAGTTCTTC.

This sequence joins TRBV7-9 and TRBJ1-2, with D unresolved. CDR1 and CDR2 from the germline V gene are SEHNR and FQNEAQ (reference sequence). Trimming shortened V by 2 bases and J by 4 bases, and 8 bases separated the two germline ends. This CDR3 contains 13 residues. The CDR3 sequence is CASSLKAGYGYTF. CDR3 bases: TGTGCCAGCAGCTTAAAGGCAGGCTATGGCTACACCTTC.

The V call is TRBV7-3, the J call TRBJ2-7; maybe TRBD2 (6 bases). V was pared by 3 bases and J by 5 bases, with 14 bases between. Per the germline V gene, CDR1 is SGHTA and CDR2 is FQGTGA. The CDR3 is made up of 14 amino acids. DNA of the CDR3: TGTGCCAGCAGCTTGTACGGGGGTTCCAACGAGCAGTACTTC. Its protein product is CASSLYGGSNEQYF.

The chain combines TRBV11-3 with TRBJ2-5; D unclear. The CDR3 totals 13 residues. V lost 1 base to trimming and J lost 5 bases, with 8 bases between them. Germline CDR1 SGHNT, CDR2 YENEEA. CDR3 loop: CASSLGSDETQYF. DNA of the CDR3: TGTGCCAGCAGCTTAGGGAGCGATGAGACCCAGTACTTC.

The chain has TRBV18 and TRBJ2-2, with 8 nucleotides matching TRBD1. With 1 base clipped from V and 6 bases from J, the junction kept 7 bases outside the gene matches. Germline lookup yields CDR1 KGHSH and CDR2 LQKENI. This CDR3 is built from 16 residues. In DNA, the CDR3 is TGTGCCAGCTCACCACGAGGCAGGGGGCACCCCGGGGAGCTGTTTTTT. Encoded protein: CASSPRGRGHPGELFF.

This CDR3 reads CASSSDRLTFGEQYF. CDR3 nucleotide sequence: TGTGCCAGCAGCTCAGACAGGCTTACCTTCGGGGAGCAGTACTTC. The chain couples TRBV5-6 to TRBJ2-7; D is perhaps TRBD1 (6 bases). Deletions cut 3 bases from V and 7 bases from J, with 20 bases between. The CDR3 totals 15 residues. Germline assignment: CDR1 SGHDT and CDR2 YYEEEE.

This clone was seen more than once but under ten times. The CDR3 reads CASSTPTRNTEAFF. The DNA of the CDR3 is TGTGCCAGCAGTACCCCGACAAGGAACACTGAAGCTTTCTTT. This rearrangement joins TRBV6-6 to TRBJ1-1, with no clear D. V was clipped by 5 bases and J by 1 base, with 11 bases between them. In germline, CDR1 is MNHNY, CDR2 SVGAGI (reference sequence). The CDR3 is 14 residues long.

The chain combines TRBV7-9 with TRBJ2-7; D is undetermined. Germline CDR1 and CDR2: SEHNR and FQNEAQ (reference sequence). The V end lost 5 bases, the J end lost 5 bases, and 13 bases lay between the germline ends. This CDR3 contains 13 residues. As DNA, the CDR3 is TGTGCCAGCAGCCCACGAGGTCTCGACGAGCAGTACTTC. It is translated as CASSPRGLDEQYF.

The V gene is TRBV4-2, the J gene TRBJ1-4; D gene uncertain. Germline V gene data show CDR1 as LGHNA and CDR2 as YNFKEQ. The germline V and J ends were trimmed by 1 base and 5 bases, with 14 bases remaining between them. This CDR3 comprises 16 residues. Here the CDR3 DNA reads TGTGCCAGCAGCCAAGTTGAGTCGGGGAAGAATGAAAAACTGTTTTTT. Translating gives CASSQVESGKNEKLFF.

In its sample, this clone was seen a few times. This chain joins TRBV28 and TRBJ2-5; D is perhaps TRBD2 (5 bases). Trimming removed 1 base from V and 6 bases from J, with 15 bases in between. The CDR3 is 15 residues long. Germline assignment: CDR1 MDHEN and CDR2 SYDVKM. The CDR3 DNA reads TGTGCCAGCAGTTTATACCTAGCCGCGTCCCAGACCCAGTACTTC. Translation: CASSLYLAASQTQYF.

The chain recombines TRBV7-2 with TRBJ2-2; 11 bases are a match to TRBD2. Germline loops: CDR1 SGHTA, CDR2 FQGNSA. V lost 8 bases and J lost 6; bases outside the gene matches: 8. This CDR3 has 15 amino acids. CDR3: CASHGLAGGPGELFF. The CDR3, as DNA: TGTGCCAGCCACGGGCTAGCGGGAGGTCCCGGGGAGCTGTTTTTT.

This sequence joins TRBV28 and TRBJ1-2; D remains unclear. The CDR3 covers 11 residues. The V and J ends lost 6 bases and 4 bases respectively, with 6 bases between them. The germline CDR1 and CDR2 sequences are MDHEN and SYDVKM. The CDR3 reads CASRGSYGYTF. The DNA of the CDR3 is TGTGCCAGCAGGGGGAGCTATGGCTACACCTTC.

The chain couples TRBV29-1 to TRBJ1-2, with TRBD1 matching 7 bases. The CDR3 totals 14 residues. V dropped 4 bases and J dropped 7; count of bases not matched to a gene: 12. CDR1 is SQVTM, CDR2 ANQGSEA, per germline. The CDR3 DNA is TGCAGCGTTGGGGGCCTGACAGGGATTACTGGCTACACCTTC. The encoded protein is CSVGGLTGITGYTF.

J is TRBJ2-1 and V is TRBV7-8, with D perhaps matching TRBD2 (5 bases). Germline values: CDR1 SGHVS, CDR2 FQNEAQ. The CDR3 covers 14 residues. V shed 5 bases and J shed 6 bases, with 14 bases lying between them. CDR3 DNA sequence: TGTGCCAGCAGCAGCCGGGATCTCCTCAATGAGCAGTTCTTC. Translation gives CASSSRDLLNEQFF.

The chain joins TRBV5-1 to TRBJ1-1; no clear D. Trimming removed 2 bases from V and 0 bases from J, with 11 bases in between. This CDR3 is built from 15 residues. Germline V CDR1 and CDR2: SGHRS, YFSETQ. The CDR3, as DNA: TGCGCCAGCAGCTTAAGTGGCACGTTGAACACTGAAGCTTTCTTT. Translation gives CASSLSGTLNTEAFF.

This chain connects TRBV19 to TRBJ2-5; a possible D gene is TRBD1 (6 bases). From germline, CDR1 is LNHDA and CDR2 SQIVND (reference sequence). The CDR3 extends over 14 amino acids. V lost 4 bases and J lost 2, with 11 bases in between. The CDR3 sequence: CASSTGTQQETQYF. The CDR3 DNA reads TGTGCCAGTAGTACCGGGACACAGCAAGAGACCCAGTACTTC.